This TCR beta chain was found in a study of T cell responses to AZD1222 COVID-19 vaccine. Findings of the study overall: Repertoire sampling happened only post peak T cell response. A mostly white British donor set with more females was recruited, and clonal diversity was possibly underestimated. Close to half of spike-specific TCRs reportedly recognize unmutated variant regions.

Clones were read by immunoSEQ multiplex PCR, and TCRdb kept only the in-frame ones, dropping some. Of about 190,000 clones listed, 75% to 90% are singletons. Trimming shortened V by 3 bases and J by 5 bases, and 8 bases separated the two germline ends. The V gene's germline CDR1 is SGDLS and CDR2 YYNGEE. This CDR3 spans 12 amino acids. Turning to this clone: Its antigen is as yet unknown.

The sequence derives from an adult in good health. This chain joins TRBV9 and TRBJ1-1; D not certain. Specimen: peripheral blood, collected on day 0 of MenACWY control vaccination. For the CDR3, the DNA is TGTGCCAGCAGCGGCCGTGGGACTGAAGCTTTCTTT. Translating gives CASSGRGTEAFF.